Sequencing of this T cell receptor (beta chain) was carried out in a study of siplizumab effects on memory and regulatory T cells. Study-wide results and caveats: Proliferating Tregs from siplizumab cultures lacked functional confirmation of suppression.

For this clone: Its cognate antigen is unknown.

The table came from immunoSEQ multiplex PCR; TCRdb's copy has only in-frame clones and leaves some out. The sample has 850 to 1,300 clones, less than 85% seen once. Sequencing was performed on TEMRA CD8+ T cells sorted from blood. The subset here: unstimulated CD8+ CD45RA+ effector memory T cells. This TCR was sampled from a human donor in good health.

The CDR3 protein is CSVPRDVQETQYF. CDR3 coding DNA: TGCAGCGTTCCCCGGGACGTCCAAGAGACCCAGTACTTC. The J gene is TRBJ2-5, the V gene TRBV29-1; either TRBD1 or TRBD2 may supply D (5 bases each). Germline CDR1 and CDR2: SQVTM and ANQGSEA. Trimming stripped 5 bases from V and 1 base from J, with 11 bases between. The CDR3 is made up of 13 amino acids.